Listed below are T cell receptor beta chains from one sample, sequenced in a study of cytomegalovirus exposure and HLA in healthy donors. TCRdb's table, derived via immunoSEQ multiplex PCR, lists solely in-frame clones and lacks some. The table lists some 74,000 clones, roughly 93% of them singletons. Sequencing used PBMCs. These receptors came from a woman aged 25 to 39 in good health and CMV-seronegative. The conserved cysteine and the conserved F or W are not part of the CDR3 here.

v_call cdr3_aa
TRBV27 ASSHRDSEQF
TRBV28 ASSSGQRGQQPQH
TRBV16 ASSQSGPSGGRTDTQY
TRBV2 ASSFLTGGSGYT
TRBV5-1 ASSLESVMNTEAF
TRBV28 ASSSGGPYEQY
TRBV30 AWSVRGNTEAF
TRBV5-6 ASSFPRQGTEAF
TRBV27 ASRPGHNYGYT
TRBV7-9 ASSSGQGAYGYT
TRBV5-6 ASSLRNGAGSSTPLH
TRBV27 ASSSYGTGSSYEQY
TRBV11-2 ASSMVHSYRELF
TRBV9 ASSQTSGGFNEQF
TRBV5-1 ASSLRSGGDPEQY
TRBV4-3 ASSPVYQGSRTGELF
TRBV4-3 ASSHLPARGEKLF
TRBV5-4 ASSYSGSSYNEQF
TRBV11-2 ASSSASGGSESYEQY
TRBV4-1 ASSQDPVNTEAF
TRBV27 ASRGMTLAGGITDTQY
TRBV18 ASSPLAGARNEQF
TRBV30 AWSQGSSYEQY
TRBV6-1 ASLSSMGYNEQF
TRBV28 ASRSTEPYGYT
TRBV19 ASRLRLAGGTDTQY
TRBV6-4 ASRDREYADTQY
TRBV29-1 SVRGQGYNEQF
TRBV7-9 ASSLPGQGNYGYT
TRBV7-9 ASSLDGQLRPSYEQY
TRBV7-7 ASSSGVVCGRANEQY
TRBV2 ASSDLQGATGELF
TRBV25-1 ASSPGQGGYT
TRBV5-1 ASSQGGLFSGNTIY
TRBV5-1 ASSWDPAGGYQETQY
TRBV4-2 ASSSPQGRESTEAF
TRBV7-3 ASSLTGGFPGNTIY